One sample yielded the 9 T cell receptor beta chains listed below, sequenced in a study of Ad26.COV2.S vaccination and SARS-CoV-2 variants. Assay used: immunoSEQ multiplex PCR; TCRdb lists only in-frame clones, some missing. The table lists over 350,000 clones, 70% to 90% of them singletons. Specified treatment: some 20 received Ad26.COV2.S at low or high dose, single or two shots; roughly five received placebo; per-sample allocation not given. The samples were gathered on day 63 after the first injection of vaccine or placebo. The input for sequencing was peripheral blood, taken in a trial of Ad26.COV2.S vaccine versus placebo. The receptor set was obtained from a person aged 18-65 years who received the Ad26.COV2.S COVID-19 vaccine or a placebo.

V and J are TRBV30 and TRBJ1-5; D gene ambiguous. Trimming cost V 2 bases and J 9 bases, with 8 bases left between them. The CDR3 sequence is 11 residues long. In germline, CDR1 is GTSNPN, CDR2 SVGIG (reference sequence). CDR3 loop: CAWSLLAPQHF. For the CDR3, the DNA is TGTGCCTGGAGTCTCCTAGCGCCCCAGCATTTT.

The rearrangement joins TRBV6-5 to TRBJ2-1; D unclear. Germline V gene lookup returns CDR1 MNHEY and CDR2 SVGAGI. The V gene lost 8 bases and the J gene lost 2 bases, with 13 bases spanning the gap. CDR3 size: 14 residues. CDR3: CASSGKNPYNEQFF. CDR3 bases: TGTGCCAGCTCGGGTAAGAACCCCTACAATGAGCAGTTCTTC.

The V and J genes are TRBV11-2 and TRBJ1-6; no reliable D call. The CDR3 contains 15 residues. V lost 1 base and J lost 0, with 4 bases in between. Germline-derived CDR1 and CDR2 are SGHAT and FQNNGV. For the CDR3, the DNA is TGTGCCAGCAGCTTAGGGTACTCCTATAATTCACCCCTCCACTTT. It specifies CASSLGYSYNSPLHF.

This chain uses TRBV30 with TRBJ1-2, with D perhaps matching TRBD1 (6 bases). Trimming took 3 bases from V and 2 from J, leaving 10 bases between them. Germline-derived CDR1 and CDR2 are GTSNPN and SVGIG (reference sequence). This CDR3 comprises 13 residues. CDR3 sequence reads: CAWRYQGNYGYTF. The CDR3 DNA reads as TGTGCCTGGAGGTATCAGGGGAACTATGGCTACACCTTC.

The V and J genes are TRBV5-1 and TRBJ2-1; D call uncertain. The CDR3 runs 14 residues. The germline gives CDR1 SGHRS, CDR2 YFSETQ. V lost 0 bases to trimming and J lost 3 bases, with 7 bases between them. CDR3 bases: TGCGCCAGCAGCTTGGATAGAATCTACAATGAGCAGTTCTTC. Amino acid sequence: CASSLDRIYNEQFF.

For this clone: Other DNA sequences in the sample encode the same CDR3. CDR3: CASSLQGMNTEAFF. The CDR3, as DNA: TGCGCCAGCAGCTTGCAGGGAATGAACACTGAAGCTTTCTTT. The chain joins TRBV5-1 to TRBJ1-1, with D possibly TRBD1 on 5 matching bases. The CDR3 spans 14 residues. Trimming pared 1 base from V and 0 bases from J, leaving 7 bases between. CDR1 and CDR2 from the germline V gene are SGHRS and YFSETQ.

The rearrangement joins TRBV6-5 to TRBJ1-1; D is undetermined. Germline-derived CDR1 and CDR2 are MNHEY and SVGAGI. This CDR3 comprises 14 residues. V was trimmed by 2 bases and J by 1 base, leaving 8 bases between them. The CDR3 loop is CASSYEVENTEAFF. The CDR3 DNA is TGTGCCAGCAGTTACGAGGTTGAGAACACTGAAGCTTTCTTT.

The rearrangement uses TRBV7-2 and TRBJ2-5; 7 bases agree with TRBD2. Per germline, CDR1 SGHTA and CDR2 FQGNSA. The CDR3 has 16 residues. J was trimmed by 2 bases and V by 2 bases; bases with no gene match: 8. Here the CDR3 DNA reads TGTGCCAGCAGCTTAAACCCCTCAGCGGGGCAAGAGACCCAGTACTTC. It encodes CASSLNPSAGQETQYF. Combining the CDR3 with reference TRBV7-2 and TRBJ2-5 gives the whole variable domain GAGVSQSPSNKVTEKGKDVELRCDPISGHTALYWYRQSLGQGLEFLIYFQGNSAPDKSGLPSDRFSAERTGGSVSTLTIQRTQQEDSAVYLCASSLNPSAGQETQYFGPGTRLLVL.

The chain couples TRBV6-5 to TRBJ1-1; D gene uncertain. The germline V gene encodes CDR1 MNHEY and CDR2 SVGAGI. CDR3 length: 14 amino acids. The V gene lost 8 bases and the J gene lost 3 bases, with 16 bases spanning the gap. The CDR3 is CASSVRAEDTEAFF. The CDR3 region has the DNA TGTGCCAGCTCCGTTAGGGCAGAGGACACTGAAGCTTTCTTT.